Sequencing of this T cell receptor (beta chain) was carried out in a study of beta chain features in type 1 diabetes. A remark on this clone: Its cognate antigen is unknown.

TCRB transcripts that were expressed got sequenced, as all of the isolated RNA had been reverse transcribed. Profiled with immunoSEQ multiplex PCR; TCRdb holds only in-frame clones, not every one. The table has hundreds of thousands of clones, 15% seen once. General study points: In every one of the four CD4+ subsets, TCRB CDR3s were moderately but significantly shorter in Type 1 diabetes patients.

Purities over 98% were achieved in all sorted populations. The V and J ends lost 6 bases and 3 bases, in that order; junction bases with no gene match: 10. CDR1 and CDR2 from the germline V gene are SNHLY and FYNNEI. The CDR3 is 15 amino acids. J is TRBJ2-7 and V is TRBV2; TRBD1 agrees at 8 bases. This sequence originates from a man younger than 35 with type 1 diabetes. The sequencing sample was made of naive CD4+ T cells from blood. The CDR3 DNA follows: TGTGCCAGCAGAATACCCGGGACAGGCAACTACGAGCAGTACTTC. It yields the protein CASRIPGTGNYEQYF.